A selection of T cell receptor beta chains follows, all from one sample in a study of blood T cell repertoires in COVID-19. The assay was immunoSEQ multiplex PCR, and TCRdb's table has in-frame clones only and misses some. Among 55,000 to 80,000 clones listed, 65% to 85% were seen once. Sequenced sample: peripheral blood. These receptors were taken from a woman of 80 years or more with active or convalescent COVID-19. The conserved cysteine and the conserved F or W are not part of the CDR3 here. The order of the fields is clone size, V gene, J gene, CDR3 protein. Where a row states a size, it is once, few, many or the class of an expanded clone; other rows omit it.

few,TRBV5-6,TRBJ1-5,ASSLTYGGTRNQPQH
.,TRBV19,TRBJ1-2,ASSPTTGASPQICT
.,TRBV27,TRBJ2-1,ASRVGGQSEQF
.,TRBV2,TRBJ1-6,ASSVRGTGRNSPLH
.,TRBV6-1,TRBJ2-7,ASSDGSRSSYEQY
once,TRBV9,TRBJ1-1,ASSGGANTEAF
.,TRBV9,TRBJ1-3,ASSLKFGNTIY
.,TRBV5-1,TRBJ1-6,ASSLGQGINSPLH
.,TRBV11-3,TRBJ2-5,ASRPQGEGQETQY
.,TRBV4-2,TRBJ2-2,ASSQDTGGAGELF
.,TRBV7-6,TRBJ1-1,ASSSATGARTEAF
.,TRBV20-1,TRBJ1-1,SASPRANTEAF
.,TRBV5-4,TRBJ1-1,ASSHRDRGSEAF
.,TRBV20-1,TRBJ1-5,SASLYRGHYSNQPQH
.,TRBV5-8,TRBJ1-5,ASSPPGGVRGQPQH
.,TRBV27,TRBJ1-4,ASSFGNREGEKLF
.,TRBV5-1,TRBJ1-1,ASSLEQATNTEAF
.,TRBV19,TRBJ2-7,ASSMTPYEQY
few,TRBV19,TRBJ1-1,ASSIDPRSKAF
.,TRBV11-3,TRBJ1-1,ASSFSGENTEAF
once,TRBV6-2/TRBV6-3,TRBJ2-7,ASSYPPLRGGSSYEQY
.,TRBV29-1,TRBJ2-7,SVGKRPGQGNEQY
.,TRBV23-1,TRBJ1-1,ASRGGIGNTEAF
few,TRBV7-8,TRBJ1-5,ASSLADGGTDYNQPQH
.,TRBV6-5,TRBJ1-1,ASKRGANTEAF
.,TRBV30,TRBJ2-7,AWNLGGGDPEQY
.,TRBV10-1,TRBJ2-2,ASSESGRVGTGELF
.,TRBV9,TRBJ1-2,ASSVEAGLSNYGYT
.,TRBV6-5,TRBJ1-2,ASSYPGQAGYGYT
few,TRBV5-1,TRBJ2-1,ASSPQPPGGAYNEQF
few,TRBV30,TRBJ1-5,AWTQGLEQPQH
.,TRBV3-1/TRBV3-2,TRBJ2-2,ASSQGTSGGSGELF
.,TRBV5-1,TRBJ2-2,ASSFTGSGGELF
.,TRBV2,TRBJ2-5,ASGDRRKETQY
.,TRBV7-8,TRBJ1-2,ASSSPLENGYT
.,TRBV3-1/TRBV3-2,TRBJ2-7,ASSQGYRGYEQY
.,TRBV30,TRBJ1-3,AWGPGQNSGNTIY
.,TRBV7-8,TRBJ1-4,ASSPRTGGPSPPNEKLF
.,TRBV5-8,TRBJ1-3,ASSLARRSGGNTIY
once,TRBV10-2,TRBJ1-4,ASSDPGQGAEKLF
.,TRBV25-1,TRBJ1-5,ASVLTRGELGNQPQH
.,TRBV2,TRBJ1-5,ASSGTGNSNQPQH
.,TRBV10-2,TRBJ2-6,AAHGDRGSSGANVLT
.,TRBV19,TRBJ1-1,ASSDRVFGEAF
.,TRBV6-5,TRBJ2-5,ASIGQVQETQY
few,TRBV7-9,TRBJ1-6,ASSSGGGNSPLH
.,TRBV10-3,TRBJ1-2,AISEGGLYYGYT
.,TRBV5-1,TRBJ1-1,ASSRGQGGFTEAF
.,TRBV6-5,TRBJ2-1,ATQGYSYNEQF
.,TRBV19,TRBJ1-5,ASSMSGVTNQPQH
.,TRBV5-1,TRBJ2-3,ASSSGLIAGAFTDTQY
.,TRBV7-9,TRBJ1-1,ASSLGAGENTEAF
.,TRBV5-4,TRBJ2-7,ASSPGLGVAGRDEQY
.,TRBV2,TRBJ1-3,ASSSLTGAGNTIY
many,TRBV12-3/TRBV12-4,TRBJ1-6,ASSLGALPPLH
.,TRBV5-1,TRBJ2-2,ASSSGQGVSNTGELF
few,TRBV13,TRBJ1-1,ASSSVGGNTEAF
.,TRBV10-2,TRBJ2-3,ASRQGPTSTDTQY
.,TRBV27,TRBJ2-1,ASSPPRTGTHYNEQF
.,TRBV18,TRBJ1-2,ASSIDVGARVDGYT